Presented here are 6 T cell receptor beta chains from one specimen sequenced in a study of blood T cell repertoires in COVID-19. TCRdb keeps only in-frame clones here, not all; method: immunoSEQ multiplex PCR. The table records approximately 150,000 clones, roughly four fifths of them present only once. The specimen was peripheral blood. All receptors derive from a human donor in a cohort sampled during active COVID-19.

J is TRBJ2-7 and V is TRBV7-2, with a possible D match to TRBD2 (6 bases). V lost 5 bases, J lost 0 bases, and 11 bases lay in between. CDR1 SGHTA and CDR2 FQGNSA come from the germline V gene. The CDR3 is made up of 14 amino acids. DNA for the CDR3: TGTGCCAGCAGCACCGGGGGAAGCTCCTACGAGCAGTACTTC. This sequence encodes CASSTGGSSYEQYF.

This clone was detected once. The chain uses TRBV25-1 and TRBJ2-3; TRBD1 might be the D (6 bases). V dropped 5 bases and J dropped 6 bases, with 12 bases sitting between them. The CDR3 consists of 13 residues. Germline V gene data show CDR1 as MGHDK and CDR2 as SYGVNS. The CDR3 sequence is CASSRGSVDTQYF. DNA of the CDR3: TGTGCCAGCAGTAGGGGGTCCGTCGATACGCAGTATTTT. Looking up the rest from reference TRBV25-1 and TRBJ2-3 gives the full variable domain: EADIYQTPRYLVIGTGKKITLECSQTMGHDKMYWYQQDPGMELHLIHYSYGVNSTEKGDLSSESTVSRIRTEHFPLTLESARPSHTSQYLCASSRGSVDTQYFGPGTRLTVL.

This clone was observed a handful of times. V is TRBV4-1 and J is TRBJ1-5; D is uncertain. CDR1 is MGHRA and CDR2 is YSYEKL in the germline V gene. V was clipped by 0 bases and J by 6 bases, with 12 bases between them. The CDR3 has 15 amino acids. CDR3 protein: CASSQDAGGGQPQHF. As DNA, the CDR3 is TGCGCCAGCAGCCAAGATGCAGGAGGTGGTCAGCCCCAGCATTTT.

A single count supports this clone. The DNA of the CDR3 is TGCAGCGTTGAAGATGACAGGGGGAGGACCGGGGAGCTGTTTTTT. Translated, it gives CSVEDDRGRTGELFF. The V call is TRBV29-1, the J call TRBJ2-2; 9 bases align to TRBD1. The germline V gene has CDR1 SQVTM and CDR2 ANQGSEA. Trimming removed 0 bases from V and 5 bases from J; junction bases left unmatched: 4. The CDR3 consists of 15 residues.

The rearrangement uses TRBV9 and TRBJ2-7; 7 bases are a match to TRBD1. The V gene's germline CDR1 is SGDLS and CDR2 YYNGEE. The CDR3 covers 14 residues. After removal of 0 bases from V and 5 bases from J, the junction contained 5 bases not matched to a gene. CDR3 nucleotide sequence: TGTGCCAGCAGCGTAGGGCGACAGGGCCACGAGCAGTACTTC. Protein sequence: CASSVGRQGHEQYF.

The chain joins TRBV27 to TRBJ1-2; D not certain. From germline, CDR1 is MNHEY and CDR2 SMNVEV (reference sequence). The CDR3 totals 13 residues. V was trimmed by 4 bases and J by 4 bases, leaving 10 bases between them. In nucleotides, the CDR3 is TGTGCCAGCAGTTGGCGGCAGTCCTATGGCTACACCTTC. Translating it yields CASSWRQSYGYTF.